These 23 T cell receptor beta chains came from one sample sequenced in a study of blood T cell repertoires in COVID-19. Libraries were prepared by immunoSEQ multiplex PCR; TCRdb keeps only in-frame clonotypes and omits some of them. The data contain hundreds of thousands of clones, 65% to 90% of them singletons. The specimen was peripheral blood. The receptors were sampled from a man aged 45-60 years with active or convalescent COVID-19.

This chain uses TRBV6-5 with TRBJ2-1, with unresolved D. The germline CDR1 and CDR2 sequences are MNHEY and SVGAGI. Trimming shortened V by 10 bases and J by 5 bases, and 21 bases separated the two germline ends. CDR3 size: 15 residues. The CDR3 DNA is TGTGCCACCAATTACTTAACCATTAGAAACAATGAGCAGTTCTTC. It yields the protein CATNYLTIRNNEQFF.

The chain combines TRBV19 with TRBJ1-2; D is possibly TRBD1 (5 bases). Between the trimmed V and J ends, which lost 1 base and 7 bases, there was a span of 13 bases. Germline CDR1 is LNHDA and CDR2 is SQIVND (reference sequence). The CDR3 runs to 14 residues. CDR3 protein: CASSIVGGARGYTF. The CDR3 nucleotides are TGTGCCAGTAGTATAGTTGGAGGGGCTCGTGGCTACACCTTC.

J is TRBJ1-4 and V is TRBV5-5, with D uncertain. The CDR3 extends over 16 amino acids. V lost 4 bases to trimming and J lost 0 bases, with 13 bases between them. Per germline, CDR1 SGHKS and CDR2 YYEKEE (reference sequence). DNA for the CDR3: TGTGCCAGCAGCCTGCTTACAGATTCAACTAATGAAAAACTGTTTTTT. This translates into CASSLLTDSTNEKLFF.

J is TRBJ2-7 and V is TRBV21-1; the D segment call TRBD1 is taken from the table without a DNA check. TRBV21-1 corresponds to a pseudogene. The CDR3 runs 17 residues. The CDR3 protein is CASSYQAGTGLLGEQYF. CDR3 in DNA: TGTGCCAGCAGCTACCAAGCCGGGACAGGGCTCCTGGGGGAGCAGTACTTC.

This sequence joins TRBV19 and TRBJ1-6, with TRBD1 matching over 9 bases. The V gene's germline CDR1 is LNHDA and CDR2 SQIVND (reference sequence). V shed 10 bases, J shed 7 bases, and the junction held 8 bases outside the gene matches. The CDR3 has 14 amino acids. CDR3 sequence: CATARGQGNSPLHF. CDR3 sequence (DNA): TGTGCCACCGCCCGGGGACAGGGAAATTCACCCCTCCACTTT. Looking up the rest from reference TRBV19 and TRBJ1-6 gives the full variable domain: DGGITQSPKYLFRKEGQNVTLSCEQNLNHDAMYWYRQDPGQGLRLIYYSQIVNDFQKGDIAEGYSVSREKKESFPLTVTSAQKNPTAFYLCATARGQGNSPLHFGNGTRLTVT.

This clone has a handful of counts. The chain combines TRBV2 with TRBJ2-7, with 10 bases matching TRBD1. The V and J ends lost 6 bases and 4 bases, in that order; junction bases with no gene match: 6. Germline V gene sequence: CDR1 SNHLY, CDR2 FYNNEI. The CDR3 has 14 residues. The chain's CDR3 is CASRRPGQGYEQYF. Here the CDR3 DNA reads TGTGCCAGCAGGAGACCGGGACAGGGGTACGAGCAGTACTTC.

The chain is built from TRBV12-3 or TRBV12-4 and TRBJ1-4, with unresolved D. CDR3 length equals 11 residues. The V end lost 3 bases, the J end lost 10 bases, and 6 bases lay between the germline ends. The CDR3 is CASSFRGKLFF. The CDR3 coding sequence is TGTGCCAGCAGTTTTCGCGGAAAACTGTTTTTT.

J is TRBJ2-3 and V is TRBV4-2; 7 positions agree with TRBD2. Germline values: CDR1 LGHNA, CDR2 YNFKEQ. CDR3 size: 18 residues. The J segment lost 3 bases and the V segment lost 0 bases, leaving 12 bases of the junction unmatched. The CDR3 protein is CASSQDIGGGRGTDTQYF. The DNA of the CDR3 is TGTGCCAGCAGCCAAGATATTGGAGGCGGGAGAGGGACAGATACGCAGTATTTT.

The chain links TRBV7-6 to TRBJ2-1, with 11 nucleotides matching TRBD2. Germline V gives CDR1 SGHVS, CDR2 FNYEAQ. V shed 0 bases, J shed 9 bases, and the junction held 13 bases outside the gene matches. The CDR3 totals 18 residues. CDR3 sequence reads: CASSLAPPTSGSGGEQFF. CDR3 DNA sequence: TGTGCCAGCAGCTTAGCGCCCCCTACTAGCGGGAGCGGGGGTGAGCAGTTCTTC.

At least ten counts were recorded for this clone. CDR3 sequence (DNA): TGCGCCAGCAGCCAAGAGGCCCCTACTAGCGGTATCGATCACGAGCAGTACTTC. Translated, it gives CASSQEAPTSGIDHEQYF. J is TRBJ2-7 and V is TRBV4-1, with TRBD2 matching 8 bases. CDR1 is MGHRA, CDR2 YSYEKL, per germline. The CDR3 sequence is 18 residues long. J gave up 5 bases and V 0 bases, and 15 bases lay outside the gene matches.

CDR3 nucleotide sequence: TGTGCCAGCATTTTTACGGGACAGGGGGCGAATGAGCAGTTCTTC. Translating gives CASIFTGQGANEQFF. V and J are TRBV11-2 and TRBJ2-1, with 12 positions matching TRBD1. Per the germline V gene, CDR1 is SGHAT and CDR2 is FQNNGV. CDR3 length: 15 residues. With 7 bases clipped from V and 7 bases from J, the junction kept 8 bases outside the gene matches. The full variable domain, completed using reference TRBV11-2 and TRBJ2-1, is EAGVAQSPRYKIIEKRQSVAFWCNPISGHATLYWYQQILGQGPKLLIQFQNNGVVDDSQLPKDRFSAERLKGVDSTLKIQPAKLEDSAVYLCASIFTGQGANEQFFGPGTRLTVL.

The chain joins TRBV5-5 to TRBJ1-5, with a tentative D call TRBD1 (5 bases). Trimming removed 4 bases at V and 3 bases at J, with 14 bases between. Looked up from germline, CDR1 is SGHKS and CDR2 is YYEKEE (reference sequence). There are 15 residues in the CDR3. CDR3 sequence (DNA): TGTGCCAGCAGCCCCCGCGGGGGGACCAATCAGCCCCAGCATTTT. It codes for CASSPRGGTNQPQHF. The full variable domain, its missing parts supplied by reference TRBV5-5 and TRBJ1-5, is DAGVTQSPTHLIKTRGQQVTLRCSPISGHKSVSWYQQVLGQGPQFIFQYYEKEERGRGNFPDRFSARQFPNYSSELNVNALLLGDSALYLCASSPRGGTNQPQHFGDGTRLSIL.

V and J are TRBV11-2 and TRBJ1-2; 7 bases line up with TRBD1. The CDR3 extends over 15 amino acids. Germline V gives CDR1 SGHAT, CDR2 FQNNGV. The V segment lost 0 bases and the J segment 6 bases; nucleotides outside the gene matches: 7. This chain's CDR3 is CASSLDSARGDGYTF. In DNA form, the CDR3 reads TGTGCCAGCAGCTTAGATAGCGCCAGGGGGGATGGCTACACCTTC.

In DNA form, the CDR3 reads TGTGCTAGTGCCCCGGACAGGGGGCAGGCCACTGAAGCTTTCTTT. This encodes CASAPDRGQATEAFF. The J gene is TRBJ1-1, the V gene TRBV12-5, with TRBD1 identical over 11 bases. Germline-derived CDR1 and CDR2 are LGHNT and FRNRAP. Trimming removed 7 bases from V and 4 bases from J; junction bases left unmatched: 8. The CDR3 runs to 15 residues. The entire variable domain, with the rest obtained from reference TRBV12-5 and TRBJ1-1, is as follows: DARVTQTPRHKVTEMGQEVTMRCQPILGHNTVFWYRQTMMQGLELLAYFRNRAPLDDSGMPKDRFSAEMPDATLATLKIQPSEPRDSAVYFCASAPDRGQATEAFFGQGTRLTVV.

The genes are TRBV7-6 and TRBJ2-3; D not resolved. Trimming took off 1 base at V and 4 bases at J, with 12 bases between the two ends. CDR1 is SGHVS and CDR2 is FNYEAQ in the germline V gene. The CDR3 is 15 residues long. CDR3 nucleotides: TGTGCCAGCAGCTTAGAGGCGGCCCGATCAGATACGCAGTATTTT. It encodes CASSLEAARSDTQYF.

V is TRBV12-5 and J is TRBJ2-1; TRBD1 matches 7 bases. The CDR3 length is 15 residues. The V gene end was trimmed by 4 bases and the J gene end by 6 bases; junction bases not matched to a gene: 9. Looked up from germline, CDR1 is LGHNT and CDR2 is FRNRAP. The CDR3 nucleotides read TGTGCTAGTGGTTCCGGCGAAGGACAGGCCAATGAGCAGTTCTTC. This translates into CASGSGEGQANEQFF. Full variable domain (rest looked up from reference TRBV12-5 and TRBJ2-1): DARVTQTPRHKVTEMGQEVTMRCQPILGHNTVFWYRQTMMQGLELLAYFRNRAPLDDSGMPKDRFSAEMPDATLATLKIQPSEPRDSAVYFCASGSGEGQANEQFFGPGTRLTVL.

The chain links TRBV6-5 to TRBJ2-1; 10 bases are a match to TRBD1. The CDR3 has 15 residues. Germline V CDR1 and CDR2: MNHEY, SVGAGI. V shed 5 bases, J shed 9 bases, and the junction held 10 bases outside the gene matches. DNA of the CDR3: TGTGCCAGCAGTCCGGGACAGGGGTTTGGTGGTGAGCAGTTCTTC. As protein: CASSPGQGFGGEQFF.

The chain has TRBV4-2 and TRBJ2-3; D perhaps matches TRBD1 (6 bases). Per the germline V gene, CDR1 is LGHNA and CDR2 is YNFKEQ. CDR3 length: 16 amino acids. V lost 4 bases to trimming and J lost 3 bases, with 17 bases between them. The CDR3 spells CASSPWTQRGTDTQYF. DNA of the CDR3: TGTGCCAGCAGCCCCTGGACCCAGAGGGGGACAGATACGCAGTATTTT.

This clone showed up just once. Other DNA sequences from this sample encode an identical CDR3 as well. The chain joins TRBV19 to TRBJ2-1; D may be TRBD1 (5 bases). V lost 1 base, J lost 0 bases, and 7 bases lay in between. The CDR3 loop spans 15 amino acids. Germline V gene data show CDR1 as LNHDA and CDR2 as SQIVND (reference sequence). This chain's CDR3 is CASSIGDSSYNEQFF. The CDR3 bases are TGTGCCAGTAGTATAGGTGACAGCTCCTACAATGAGCAGTTCTTC.

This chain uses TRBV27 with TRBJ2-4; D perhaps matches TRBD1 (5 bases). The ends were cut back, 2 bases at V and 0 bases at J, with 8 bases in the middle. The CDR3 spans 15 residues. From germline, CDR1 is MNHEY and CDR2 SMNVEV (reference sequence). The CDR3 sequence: CASSLQGIAKNIQYF. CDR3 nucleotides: TGTGCCAGCAGTTTACAGGGCATAGCCAAAAACATTCAGTACTTC.

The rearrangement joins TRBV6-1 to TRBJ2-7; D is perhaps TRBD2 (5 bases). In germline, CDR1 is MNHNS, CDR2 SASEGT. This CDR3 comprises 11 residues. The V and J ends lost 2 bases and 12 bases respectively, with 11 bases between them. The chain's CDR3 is CASSESGVRYF. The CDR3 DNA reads TGTGCCAGCAGTGAATCCGGGGTTAGGTACTTC.

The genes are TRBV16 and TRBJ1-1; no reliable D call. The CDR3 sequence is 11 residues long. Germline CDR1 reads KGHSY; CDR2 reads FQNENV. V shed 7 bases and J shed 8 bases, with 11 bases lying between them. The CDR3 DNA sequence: TGTGCCAGCACCGTCGGGTACGAAGCTTTCTTT. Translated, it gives CASTVGYEAFF.

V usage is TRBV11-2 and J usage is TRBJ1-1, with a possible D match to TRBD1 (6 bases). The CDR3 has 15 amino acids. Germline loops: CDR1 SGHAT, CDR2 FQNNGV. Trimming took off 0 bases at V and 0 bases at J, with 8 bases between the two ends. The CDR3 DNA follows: TGTGCCAGCAGCTTAGAGGGACAAATGAACACTGAAGCTTTCTTT. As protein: CASSLEGQMNTEAFF.